A selection of T cell receptor beta chains follows, all from one sample in a study of blood T cell repertoires in COVID-19. Measured with immunoSEQ multiplex PCR; TCRdb has only the in-frame clones, and not every one. Of 61,000 or so clones listed, almost 90% were seen once; the top ten hold 18%. The sample comprised peripheral blood. The receptor set was obtained from a woman of 80 years or more with active COVID-19. The CDR3 runs from the conserved cysteine through the conserved F or W. The order of the fields is CDR3 length, clone size, D gene, V gene, J gene, CDR3 DNA, CDR3 protein. D genes are given only for firm matches. Clone sizes are given selectively: once, few, many, or a class where the clone is expanded.

cdr3_length: 14; clone_size: .; d_call: TRBD2; v_call: TRBV6-1; j_call: TRBJ2-3; cdr3_nt: TGTGCCAGCAGTGACCCCGCGGGGGATGAGATTCAGTATTTT; cdr3_aa: CASSDPAGDEIQYF
cdr3_length: 15; clone_size: .; d_call: .; v_call: TRBV18; j_call: TRBJ1-5; cdr3_nt: TGTGCCAGCTCACCCGCTAGGGGCCGAAATCAGCCCCAGCATTTT; cdr3_aa: CASSPARGRNQPQHF
cdr3_length: 15; clone_size: .; d_call: TRBD1; v_call: TRBV19; j_call: TRBJ1-1; cdr3_nt: TGTGCCAGTAGTTCTCGGACAGGCGGGTGGACTGAAGCTTTCTTT; cdr3_aa: CASSSRTGGWTEAFF
cdr3_length: 13; clone_size: once; d_call: .; v_call: TRBV2; j_call: TRBJ2-3; cdr3_nt: TGTGCCAGCAGTTTAGAAGGGGCAGATACGCAGTATTTT; cdr3_aa: CASSLEGADTQYF
cdr3_length: 17; clone_size: many; d_call: .; v_call: TRBV12-5; j_call: TRBJ1-2; cdr3_nt: TGTGCTAGTGGTTTGGACCCCCCGACAGGAACTAACTATGGCTACACCTTC; cdr3_aa: CASGLDPPTGTNYGYTF
cdr3_length: 13; clone_size: .; d_call: .; v_call: TRBV7-9; j_call: TRBJ1-2; cdr3_nt: TGTGCCAGCAGCAAACTACAGGGTTCTGGCTACACCTTC; cdr3_aa: CASSKLQGSGYTF
cdr3_length: 18; clone_size: once; d_call: TRBD2; v_call: TRBV4-2; j_call: TRBJ2-4; cdr3_nt: TGTGCCAGCAGCCAAGAGACTAGCGGGGGAATAGCCAAAAACATTCAGTACTTC; cdr3_aa: CASSQETSGGIAKNIQYF
cdr3_length: 14; clone_size: .; d_call: .; v_call: TRBV19; j_call: TRBJ2-2; cdr3_nt: TGTGCCAGTAGTATTGAATTCCAGGCCGGGGAGCTGTTTTTT; cdr3_aa: CASSIEFQAGELFF
cdr3_length: 13; clone_size: .; d_call: TRBD1; v_call: TRBV5-5; j_call: TRBJ2-5; cdr3_nt: TGTGCCAGCAGCTCTCGACAGGGGGAGACCCAGTACTTC; cdr3_aa: CASSSRQGETQYF
cdr3_length: 13; clone_size: .; d_call: .; v_call: TRBV6-5; j_call: TRBJ1-1; cdr3_nt: TGTGCCAGCAGGCGCAGGGTGGGCACTGAAGCTTTCTTT; cdr3_aa: CASRRRVGTEAFF
cdr3_length: 15; clone_size: once; d_call: TRBD1; v_call: TRBV28; j_call: TRBJ2-1; cdr3_nt: TGTGCCAGCAGTTGGGGACAGGTTATCCTCAATGAGCAGTTCTTC; cdr3_aa: CASSWGQVILNEQFF
cdr3_length: 14; clone_size: .; d_call: TRBD1; v_call: TRBV2; j_call: TRBJ1-4; cdr3_nt: TGTGCCAGCAGGGGACAGGGGCTAGCTGAAAAACTGTTTTTT; cdr3_aa: CASRGQGLAEKLFF
cdr3_length: 15; clone_size: .; d_call: TRBD1; v_call: TRBV6-2/TRBV6-3; j_call: TRBJ2-1; cdr3_nt: TGTGCCAGCAGCCTACAGGGGAGCTCCTACAATGAGCAGTTCTTC; cdr3_aa: CASSLQGSSYNEQFF
cdr3_length: 14; clone_size: .; d_call: .; v_call: TRBV6-4; j_call: TRBJ2-3; cdr3_nt: TGTGCCAGCAGTCTCGGGGGACCCACAGATACGCAGTATTTT; cdr3_aa: CASSLGGPTDTQYF
cdr3_length: 16; clone_size: .; d_call: TRBD1; v_call: TRBV5-1; j_call: TRBJ2-6; cdr3_nt: TGCGCCAGCAGCTTGGCAGGGGGCGCTGGGGCCAACGTCCTGACTTTC; cdr3_aa: CASSLAGGAGANVLTF
cdr3_length: 13; clone_size: .; d_call: .; v_call: TRBV10-3; j_call: TRBJ1-1; cdr3_nt: TGTGCCATCAGGAAGACAGAGGACGCTGAAGCTTTCTTT; cdr3_aa: CAIRKTEDAEAFF
cdr3_length: 16; clone_size: .; d_call: TRBD2; v_call: TRBV19; j_call: TRBJ2-2; cdr3_nt: TGTGCCAGTAGTATGGGGACTAGCGGCTTCACCGGGGAGCTGTTTTTT; cdr3_aa: CASSMGTSGFTGELFF
cdr3_length: 16; clone_size: .; d_call: TRBD2; v_call: TRBV4-2; j_call: TRBJ2-2; cdr3_nt: TGTGCCAGCAGCCTTACGGGCGGGGGGACCCCCGGGGAGCTGTTTTTT; cdr3_aa: CASSLTGGGTPGELFF
cdr3_length: 17; clone_size: .; d_call: TRBD1; v_call: TRBV5-1; j_call: TRBJ1-1; cdr3_nt: TGCGCCAGCAGCTTTAGACAGGGGGGAGTGAAGAACACTGAAGCTTTCTTT; cdr3_aa: CASSFRQGGVKNTEAFF
cdr3_length: 15; clone_size: few; d_call: .; v_call: TRBV9; j_call: TRBJ1-3; cdr3_nt: TGTGCCAGCAGCGTAAGGTCAGGGTCTGGAAACACCATATATTTT; cdr3_aa: CASSVRSGSGNTIYF
cdr3_length: 13; clone_size: .; d_call: .; v_call: TRBV7-2; j_call: TRBJ1-1; cdr3_nt: TGTGCCAGCAGCTTAAAACCGGGGGATGAAGCTTTCTTT; cdr3_aa: CASSLKPGDEAFF
cdr3_length: 14; clone_size: .; d_call: .; v_call: TRBV5-1; j_call: TRBJ2-3; cdr3_nt: TGCGCCAGCAGCTTGGTATCAGGGGTAGATACGCAGTATTTT; cdr3_aa: CASSLVSGVDTQYF
cdr3_length: 14; clone_size: .; d_call: TRBD1; v_call: TRBV4-3; j_call: TRBJ1-1; cdr3_nt: TGCGCCAGCAGCCTTCTTCCGGGACAGGGTGAAGCTTTCTTT; cdr3_aa: CASSLLPGQGEAFF
cdr3_length: 15; clone_size: .; d_call: TRBD1; v_call: TRBV7-2; j_call: TRBJ2-3; cdr3_nt: TGTGCCAGCAGCTTGAGACAGGGTGAGATTCTTACGCAGTATTTT; cdr3_aa: CASSLRQGEILTQYF
cdr3_length: 13; clone_size: .; d_call: .; v_call: TRBV6-5; j_call: TRBJ2-7; cdr3_nt: TGTGCCAGCAGTTCGAGGGATCTATACGAGCAGTACTTC; cdr3_aa: CASSSRDLYEQYF
cdr3_length: 15; clone_size: .; d_call: TRBD2; v_call: TRBV11-2; j_call: TRBJ2-1; cdr3_nt: TGTGCCAGCAGCTTAATGCGGGGGTCTTACAATGAGCAGTTCTTC; cdr3_aa: CASSLMRGSYNEQFF
cdr3_length: 14; clone_size: .; d_call: TRBD1; v_call: TRBV25-1; j_call: TRBJ2-7; cdr3_nt: TGTGCCAGCAGTGAGACAGGGGCAGCCTACGAGCAGTACTTC; cdr3_aa: CASSETGAAYEQYF
cdr3_length: 14; clone_size: .; d_call: TRBD2; v_call: TRBV5-4; j_call: TRBJ2-3; cdr3_nt: TGTGCCAGCAGCAGCGGGGGGGCGAAAGATACGCAGTATTTT; cdr3_aa: CASSSGGAKDTQYF